What follows are 5 T cell receptor beta chains derived from one specimen sequenced in a study of blood T cell repertoires in COVID-19. Only in-frame clones appear in the TCRdb table, and some are missing; sequencing was by immunoSEQ multiplex PCR. Among about 220,000 clones, 82% were seen once, and the ten largest hold approximately 3.1%. The specimen was PBMCs or T cells enriched from blood (not recorded which). These receptors were obtained from a woman aged 60-75 years who had recovered from COVID-19.

The sample holds a few counts of this clone. For the CDR3, the DNA is TGTGCCAGCAGTTTTGTAGGGGCAGGGTATGGCTACACCTTC. It is translated as CASSFVGAGYGYTF. The chain combines TRBV3-1 (or the pseudogene TRBV3-2) with TRBJ1-2; D might be TRBD1 (5 bases). The CDR3 runs to 14 residues. The V end was cut by 6 bases, the J end by 5 bases, with 16 bases between. CDR1 and CDR2 (germline): LGHDT, YNNKEL (reference sequence).

V and J are TRBV7-2 and TRBJ1-2; possibly TRBD1 for D (5 bases). This CDR3 comprises 13 residues. V was cut by 5 bases and J by 2 bases, with 9 bases left in between. The germline CDR1 and CDR2 sequences are SGHTA and FQGNSA. The CDR3 region is CASSPRQNYGYTF. CDR3 in DNA: TGTGCCAGCAGCCCCAGACAGAACTATGGCTACACCTTC.

This clone turned up a few times. The CDR3 sequence is CASSQDLQARTTGELFF. CDR3 nucleotides: TGTGCCAGCAGCCAAGATCTGCAGGCCCGTACGACCGGGGAGCTGTTTTTT. The rearrangement links TRBV3-1 (or the pseudogene TRBV3-2) to TRBJ2-2, with D hard to call. The CDR3 spans 17 residues. The V and J ends lost 0 bases and 5 bases respectively, with 16 bases between them. Germline CDR1 LGHDT, CDR2 YNNKEL (reference sequence).

J is TRBJ2-5 and V is TRBV19, with 9 nucleotides matching TRBD1. The germline gives CDR1 LNHDA, CDR2 SQIVND (reference sequence). The J segment lost 1 base and the V segment lost 9 bases, leaving 3 bases of the junction unmatched. The CDR3 is 13 residues long. This chain's CDR3 is CASGTGPQETQYF. CDR3 coding DNA: TGTGCCAGCGGGACAGGGCCCCAAGAGACCCAGTACTTC.

The V gene is TRBV5-1, the J gene TRBJ1-1; 9 bases align to TRBD1. CDR1 is SGHRS and CDR2 is YFSETQ in the germline V gene. Germline trimming cut 5 bases from V and 3 bases from J; bases unmatched to any gene: 5. This CDR3 is built from 14 residues. CDR3 DNA sequence: TGCGCCAGCAGGAGGGACAGGGCGGACACTGAAGCTTTCTTT. Protein product: CASRRDRADTEAFF.